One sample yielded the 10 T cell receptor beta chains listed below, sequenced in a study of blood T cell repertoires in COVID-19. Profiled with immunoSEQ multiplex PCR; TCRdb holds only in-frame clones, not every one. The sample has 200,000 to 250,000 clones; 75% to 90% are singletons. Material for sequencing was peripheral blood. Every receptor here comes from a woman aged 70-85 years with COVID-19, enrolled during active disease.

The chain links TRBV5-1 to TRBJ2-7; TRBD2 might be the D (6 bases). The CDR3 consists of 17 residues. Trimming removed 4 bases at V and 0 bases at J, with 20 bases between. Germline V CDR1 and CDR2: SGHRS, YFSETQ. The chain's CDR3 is CASSPGKFYGSSYEQYF. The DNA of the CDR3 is TGCGCCAGCAGCCCCGGTAAGTTCTACGGGAGCTCCTACGAGCAGTACTTC. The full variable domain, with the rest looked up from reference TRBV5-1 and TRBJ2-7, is KAGVTQTPRYLIKTRGQQVTLSCSPISGHRSVSWYQQTPGQGLQFLFEYFSETQRNKGNFPGRFSGRQFSNSRSEMNVSTLELGDSALYLCASSPGKFYGSSYEQYFGPGTRLTVT.

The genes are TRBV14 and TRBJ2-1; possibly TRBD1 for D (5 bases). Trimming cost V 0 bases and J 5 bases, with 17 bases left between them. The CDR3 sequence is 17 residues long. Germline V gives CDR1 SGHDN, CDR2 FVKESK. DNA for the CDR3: TGTGCCAGCAGCCAAGATTCCGGCAGGGTGGACCACAATGAGCAGTTCTTC. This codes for CASSQDSGRVDHNEQFF.

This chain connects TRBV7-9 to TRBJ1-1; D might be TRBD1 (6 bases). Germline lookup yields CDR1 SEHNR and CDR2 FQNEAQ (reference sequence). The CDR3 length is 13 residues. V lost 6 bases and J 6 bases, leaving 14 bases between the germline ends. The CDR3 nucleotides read TGTGCCAGCAGAGCAACAGGGAGTCCTGAAGCTTTCTTT. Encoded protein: CASRATGSPEAFF.

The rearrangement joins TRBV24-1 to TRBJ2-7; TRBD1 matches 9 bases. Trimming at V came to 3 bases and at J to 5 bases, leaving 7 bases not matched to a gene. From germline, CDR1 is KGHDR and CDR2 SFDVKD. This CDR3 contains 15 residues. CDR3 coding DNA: TGTGCCACCAGTGATCCGACAGGGGGTCCCCACGAGCAGTACTTC. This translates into CATSDPTGGPHEQYF.

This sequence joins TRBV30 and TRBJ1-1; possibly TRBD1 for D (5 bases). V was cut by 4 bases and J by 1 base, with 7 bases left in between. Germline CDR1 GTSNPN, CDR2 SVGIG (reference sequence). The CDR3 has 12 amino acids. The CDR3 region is CAWTGRNTEAFF. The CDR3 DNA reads TGTGCCTGGACAGGGCGGAACACTGAAGCTTTCTTT.

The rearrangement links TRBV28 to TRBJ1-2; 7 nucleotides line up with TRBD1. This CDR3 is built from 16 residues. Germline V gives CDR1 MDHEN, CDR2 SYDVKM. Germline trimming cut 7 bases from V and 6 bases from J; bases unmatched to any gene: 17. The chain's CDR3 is CASKKDRRPPVDGYTF. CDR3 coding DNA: TGTGCCAGCAAAAAGGACAGGAGACCCCCTGTCGATGGCTACACCTTC.

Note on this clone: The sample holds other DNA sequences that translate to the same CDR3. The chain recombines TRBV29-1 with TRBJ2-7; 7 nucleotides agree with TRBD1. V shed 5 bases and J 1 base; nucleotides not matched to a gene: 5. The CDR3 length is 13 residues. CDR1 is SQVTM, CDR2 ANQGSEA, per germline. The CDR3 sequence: CSVPDRDSYEQYF. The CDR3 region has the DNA TGCAGCGTTCCCGACAGGGATTCCTACGAGCAGTACTTC.

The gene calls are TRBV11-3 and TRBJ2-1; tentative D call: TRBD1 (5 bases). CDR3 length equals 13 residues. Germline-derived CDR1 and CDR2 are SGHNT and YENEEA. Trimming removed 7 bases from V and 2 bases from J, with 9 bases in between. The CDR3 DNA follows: TGTGCCAGCAAAGCCAGGGCCTACAATGAGCAGTTCTTC. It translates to CASKARAYNEQFF.

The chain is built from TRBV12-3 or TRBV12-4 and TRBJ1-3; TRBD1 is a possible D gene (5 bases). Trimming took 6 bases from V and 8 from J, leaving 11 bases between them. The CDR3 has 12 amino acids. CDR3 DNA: TGTGCCAGCAGCTGGGGCGGGGACACCATATATTTT. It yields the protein CASSWGGDTIYF.

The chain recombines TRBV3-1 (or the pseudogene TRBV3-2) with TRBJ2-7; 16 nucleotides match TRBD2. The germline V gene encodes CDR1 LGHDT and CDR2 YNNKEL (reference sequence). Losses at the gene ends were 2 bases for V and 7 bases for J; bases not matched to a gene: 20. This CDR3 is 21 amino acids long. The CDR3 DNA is TGTGCCAGCAGCCAATCCCTCTTCCCGGGACTAGCGGGAGGGAACTCGGGGGAGCAGTACTTC. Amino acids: CASSQSLFPGLAGGNSGEQYF.